The present TCR beta chain was sequenced within a study of blood T cell repertoires in COVID-19. The overall study: COVID-19 samples from acute and convalescent phases originated in the United States, Italy and Spain. In each case, the material was cDNA or gDNA derived from T cells, B-cell-depleted T cells, or PBMCs.

Cohort assignment relied on participant-reported clinical history. Profiling relied on immunoSEQ multiplex PCR, and the TCRdb table lists in-frame clones only, not all of them. The sample carries hundreds of thousands of clones, approximately 79% recorded once. Germline V CDR1 and CDR2: MNHEY, SVGAGI. The CDR3 loop spans 10 amino acids. The specimen was PBMCs or T cells enriched from blood (not recorded which). The sequence was obtained from a man aged 30 to 39 with acute COVID-19. V gene TRBV6-5 combines with J gene TRBJ1-2; no definite D call. CDR3: CVRPLGSYTF. CDR3 coding DNA: TGTGTCAGACCCCTAGGTAGCTACACCTTC.